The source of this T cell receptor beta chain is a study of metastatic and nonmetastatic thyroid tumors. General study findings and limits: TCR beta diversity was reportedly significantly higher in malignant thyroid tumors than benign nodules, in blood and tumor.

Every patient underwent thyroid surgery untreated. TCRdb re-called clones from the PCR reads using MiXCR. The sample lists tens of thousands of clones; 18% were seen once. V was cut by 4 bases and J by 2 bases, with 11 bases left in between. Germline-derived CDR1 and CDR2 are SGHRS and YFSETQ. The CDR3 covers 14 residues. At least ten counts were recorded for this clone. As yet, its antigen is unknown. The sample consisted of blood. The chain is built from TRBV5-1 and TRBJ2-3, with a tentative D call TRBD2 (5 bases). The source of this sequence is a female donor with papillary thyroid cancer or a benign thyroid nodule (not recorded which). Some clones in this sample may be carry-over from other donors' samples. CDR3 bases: TGCGCCAGCAGCCCCGGGGTCTACACAGATACGCAGTATTTT. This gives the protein CASSPGVYTDTQYF.